These 31 T cell receptor beta chains came from one sample sequenced in a study of blood T cells in healthy people across ages. Primers used in a second PCR of about 6 to 11 cycles were a sample-barcoded 5' primer and a J-beta primer mix. TCRdb re-derived calls from the 5' RACE reads in MiXCR, one entry per CDR3 protein. Of some 1,000,000 distinct CDR3 sequences listed, 20% to 25% are singletons. These data were likewise used in another study, on T cells of mothers and their children.

Sequencing was done on a sample of blood. The receptors originated from a girl between 2 and 10 years old in good health.

The chain is built from TRBV3-1 and TRBJ2-5; D may be TRBD2 (5 bases). The DNA matches TRBJ2-1 better at its end, which makes the J call doubtful. CDR3 length equals 13 residues. Germline CDR1 reads LGHDT; CDR2 reads YNNKEL (reference sequence). The CDR3 spells CASSPRVRDEQFF. The CDR3 DNA follows: TGTGCCAGCAGCCCCCGGGTGCGGGATGAGCAGTTCTTC.

Points on this clonotype: Sequence at one end of the junction differs from germline and may be a read error. This rearrangement joins TRBV20-1 to TRBJ2-3; 9 bases are a match to TRBD1. The CDR3 is 16 residues long. Germline V gene data show CDR1 as DFQATT and CDR2 as SNEGSKA (reference sequence). The CDR3 DNA follows: TGCAGTGCCAGAGCCCCAGGACAGGGGTTAAGAGATACGCAGTATTTT. It translates to CSARAPGQGLRDTQYF.

The chain joins TRBV29-1 to TRBJ2-7, with 9 bases fitting TRBD1. The J segment lost 1 base and the V segment lost 1 base, leaving 8 bases of the junction unmatched. There are 16 residues in the CDR3. Germline V gene sequence: CDR1 SQVTM, CDR2 ANQGSEA. The CDR3 nucleotides read TGCAGCGTTGAAGGGAGCCGGGACAGGGCTTCCTACGAGCAGTACTTC. This sequence encodes CSVEGSRDRASYEQYF.

This clonotype was picked up a small number of times. The chain has TRBV29-1 and TRBJ1-4; D unclear. The V gene's germline CDR1 is SQVTM and CDR2 ANQGSEA. V lost 0 bases and J lost 14, with 16 bases in between. The CDR3 loop spans 13 amino acids. Here the CDR3 reads CSVEDLATDRLFF. CDR3 DNA sequence: TGCAGCGTTGAAGACCTCGCAACAGACCGTCTGTTTTTT.

This clonotype was detected a few times. The chain links TRBV12-3 or TRBV12-4 to TRBJ2-1; weak D call: TRBD1 (7 bases). Trimming shortened V by 7 bases and J by 2 bases, and 18 bases separated the two germline ends. The CDR3 spans 16 residues. The CDR3: CASTPHRRGPYNEQFF. CDR3 nucleotides: TGTGCCAGCACCCCCCACCGGAGGGGGCCCTACAATGAGCAGTTCTTC.

This chain links TRBV11-2 with TRBJ2-7, with TRBD2 matching over 10 bases. The CDR3 has 16 amino acids. The J segment lost 4 bases and the V segment lost 4 bases, leaving 10 bases of the junction unmatched. Germline-derived CDR1 and CDR2 are SGHAT and FQNNGV. The CDR3 reads CASSYTPAGGPYEQYF. CDR3 nucleotide sequence: TGTGCCAGCAGCTACACCCCAGCGGGAGGGCCGTACGAGCAGTACTTC. The full variable domain, in which reference TRBV11-2 and TRBJ2-7 provide the parts outside the CDR3, is EAGVAQSPRYKIIEKRQSVAFWCNPISGHATLYWYQQILGQGPKLLIQFQNNGVVDDSQLPKDRFSAERLKGVDSTLKIQPAKLEDSAVYLCASSYTPAGGPYEQYFGPGTRLTVT.

This clonotype was counted only a few times. The chain is built from TRBV7-2 and TRBJ2-5, with D perhaps TRBD2 (5 bases). The CDR3 consists of 12 residues. The germline gives CDR1 SGHTA, CDR2 FQGNSA. Trimming took 1 base from V and 10 from J, leaving 10 bases between them. The CDR3 sequence is CASSLDPGIQYF. CDR3 DNA: TGTGCCAGCAGCTTAGACCCGGGGATCCAGTACTTC.

This chain connects TRBV20-1 to TRBJ2-1, with 7 bases aligning to TRBD1. Germline CDR1 is DFQATT and CDR2 is SNEGSKA (reference sequence). The CDR3 spans 13 residues. V trimming: 4 bases; J trimming: 7 bases; junction bases outside the gene matches: 7. DNA for the CDR3: TGCAGTGCTAAAGGGGACAGTAGGAATGAGCAGTTCTTC. Amino acids: CSAKGDSRNEQFF.

This clonotype was counted only a few times. The chain recombines TRBV7-2 with TRBJ2-1; D is unclear. Trimming stripped 1 base from V and 6 bases from J, with 10 bases between. The germline gives CDR1 SGHTA, CDR2 FQGNSA. The CDR3 has 14 amino acids. CDR3 region: CASSLVGNFNEQFF. CDR3 DNA sequence: TGTGCCAGCAGCTTAGTTGGCAATTTCAATGAGCAGTTCTTC.

Only one count was recorded for this clonotype. One end of the junction varies from germline; a read error may be responsible. The chain couples TRBV5-8 to TRBJ2-5; D remains unclear. The J call may be wrong; the DNA end is better matched by TRBJ2-1. The germline CDR1 and CDR2 sequences are SGHTS and YDEGEE. CDR3 length: 15 amino acids. In DNA form, the CDR3 reads TGTGCCAGCAGCTTGGCCCAGCATCCCTACAGTGAGCAGTTCTTC. Translating gives CASSLAQHPYSEQFF.

This clonotype was seen only a few times. V gene TRBV27 combines with J gene TRBJ2-5, with a possible D match to TRBD2 (6 bases). The tail of the sequence fits TRBJ2-1 better, so the J call may be wrong. Germline V gene data show CDR1 as MNHEY and CDR2 as SMNVEV (reference sequence). The CDR3 length is 13 residues. The CDR3 region is CASSLMRGNEQFF. In nucleotides, the CDR3 is TGTGCCAGCAGCTTGATGCGGGGTAATGAGCAGTTCTTC.

This clonotype has a handful of counts. The V and J genes are TRBV7-9 and TRBJ2-2; 8 bases match TRBD2. CDR1 and CDR2 from the germline V gene are SEHNR and FQNEAQ (reference sequence). J was trimmed by 4 bases and V by 5 bases; bases with no gene match: 6. The CDR3 spans 15 residues. CDR3 coding DNA: TGTGCCAGCAGCGGACTAGCCGAATTCACCGGGGAGCTGTTTTTT. Amino acids: CASSGLAEFTGELFF.

This clonotype was counted only a few times. In DNA, the CDR3 is TGTGCCAGCAGCTCGGGACTTGGGGCCTACGAGCAGTACTTC. It yields the protein CASSSGLGAYEQYF. V gene TRBV28 combines with J gene TRBJ2-5, with a weak D call TRBD2 (6 bases). The tail of the sequence fits TRBJ2-7 better, so the J call may be wrong. CDR1 and CDR2 from the germline V gene are MDHEN and SYDVKM. The CDR3 consists of 14 residues.

The genes are TRBV2 and TRBJ1-2; D is unclear. V was cut by 2 bases and J by 8 bases, with 12 bases left in between. Per germline, CDR1 SNHLY and CDR2 FYNNEI. CDR3 length: 13 residues. CDR3 residues: CASSEIRIGGYTF. The CDR3 DNA reads TGTGCCAGCAGTGAAATCAGGATAGGGGGCTACACCTTC. Based on the CDR3 plus reference TRBV2 and TRBJ1-2, the full variable domain is EPEVTQTPSHQVTQMGQEVILRCVPISNHLYFYWYRQILGQKVEFLVSFYNNEISEKSEIFDDQFSVERPDGSNFTLKIRSTKLEDSAMYFCASSEIRIGGYTFGSGTRLTVV.

V is TRBV10-2 and J is TRBJ2-1; the match to TRBD2 covers 7 bases. The germline gives CDR1 WSHSY, CDR2 SAAADI. CDR3 length: 14 residues. After removal of 7 bases from V and 7 bases from J, the junction contained 10 bases not matched to a gene. This chain's CDR3 is CASNPAGLANEQFF. Here the CDR3 DNA reads TGCGCCAGCAACCCAGCGGGGTTAGCGAATGAGCAGTTCTTC.

The V call is TRBV29-1, the J call TRBJ2-5, with D tentatively TRBD1 or TRBD2 (6 bases each). V lost 6 bases and J lost 2, with 10 bases in between. This CDR3 is built from 12 residues. The germline CDR1 and CDR2 sequences are SQVTM and ANQGSEA. CDR3 region: CSVSGAQETQYF. The CDR3 DNA is TGCAGCGTCTCGGGGGCACAAGAGACCCAGTACTTC. The variable domain in full, completed from reference TRBV29-1 and TRBJ2-5, reads SAVISQKPSRDICQRGTSLTIQCQVDSQVTMMFWYRQQPGQSLTLIATANQGSEATYESGFVIDKFPISRPNLTFSTLTVSNMSPEDSSIYLCSVSGAQETQYFGPGTRLLVL.

The sample holds a few counts of this clonotype. The rearrangement joins TRBV2 to TRBJ2-5; 10 bases map to TRBD2. The assigned J gene may be wrong: the sequence end matches TRBJ2-1 better. This CDR3 is built from 15 residues. Germline lookup yields CDR1 SNHLY and CDR2 FYNNEI. CDR3 in amino acids: CASPPTSGHNNEQFF. Written as DNA, the CDR3 is TGTGCCAGCCCCCCGACTAGCGGGCACAACAATGAGCAGTTCTTC.

In nucleotides, the CDR3 is TGTGCCAGCACGTCGGGCCAATTCACAGATACGCAGTATTTT. It yields the protein CASTSGQFTDTQYF. This sequence joins TRBV7-3 and TRBJ2-3; the D is unclear. CDR1 is SGHTA and CDR2 is FQGTGA in the germline V gene. The ends were cut back, 7 bases at V and 2 bases at J, with 13 bases in the middle. The CDR3 has 14 residues.

The V call is TRBV28, the J call TRBJ2-7; D possibly corresponds to TRBD2 (7 bases). V lost 1 base and J 4 bases, leaving 11 bases between the germline ends. The CDR3 extends over 14 amino acids. The germline V gene has CDR1 MDHEN and CDR2 SYDVKM. The CDR3 protein is CASSLYRGGYEQYF. CDR3 DNA: TGTGCCAGCAGTTTATATAGGGGGGGGTACGAGCAGTACTTC.

This clonotype showed up just a few times. The rearrangement uses TRBV7-9 and TRBJ1-2; D gene ambiguous. There are 11 residues in the CDR3. From germline, CDR1 is SEHNR and CDR2 FQNEAQ (reference sequence). Trimming stripped 4 bases from V and 8 bases from J, with 8 bases between. The CDR3 bases are TGTGCCAGCAGCTCCGTCACGGGCTACACCTTC. Amino acids: CASSSVTGYTF.

V and J are TRBV2 and TRBJ1-1; D is undetermined. The CDR3 has 14 amino acids. The ends were cut back, 3 bases at V and 5 bases at J, with 13 bases in the middle. Germline CDR1 and CDR2: SNHLY and FYNNEI. The CDR3 DNA sequence: TGTGCCAGCAGTGAGGAGTCCTTCCGGACTGAAGCTTTCTTT. Its protein is CASSEESFRTEAFF.

The V gene is TRBV28, the J gene TRBJ2-3; 7 bases are shared with TRBD1. CDR3 length: 16 residues. J was trimmed by 5 bases and V by 8 bases; bases with no gene match: 16. Germline CDR1 is MDHEN and CDR2 is SYDVKM. DNA for the CDR3: TGTGCCAGCCGTTCCAGAAGACAGGGATCAGGAGATACGCAGTATTTT. It is translated as CASRSRRQGSGDTQYF.

The chain couples TRBV28 to TRBJ2-7; 9 bases match TRBD2. Germline V CDR1 and CDR2: MDHEN, SYDVKM. This CDR3 is 11 amino acids long. With 5 bases clipped from V and 12 bases from J, the junction kept 5 bases outside the gene matches. The CDR3 nucleotides read TGTGCCAGCAGTCTTAGCGGGAGACGGTACTTC. This gives the protein CASSLSGRRYF.

This clonotype was recorded a few times. The genes are TRBV11-2 and TRBJ2-5; a weak D match, TRBD2 (5 bases). The tail of the sequence fits TRBJ2-1 better, so the J call may be wrong. This CDR3 comprises 14 residues. Per the germline V gene, CDR1 is SGHAT and CDR2 is FQNNGV. As DNA, the CDR3 is TGTGCCAGCAGGGCGGTCCTAGCAAACAATGAGCAGTTCTTC. Translating it yields CASRAVLANNEQFF.

This chain joins TRBV6-1 and TRBJ2-5; the D is unclear. Germline V gene data show CDR1 as MNHNS and CDR2 as SASEGT. The CDR3 spans 14 residues. The V gene lost 7 bases and the J gene lost 5 bases, with 17 bases spanning the gap. This CDR3 is CASIPMTLGETQYF. DNA for the CDR3: TGTGCCAGCATTCCTATGACACTGGGGGAGACCCAGTACTTC.

This clonotype appeared a few times. The chain combines TRBV6-2 or TRBV6-3 with TRBJ2-5; no clear D gene. The CDR3 loop spans 18 amino acids. Trimming cost V 5 bases and J 5 bases, with 27 bases left between them. CDR1 is MNHEY, CDR2 SVGEGT, per germline. The CDR3: CASSITEPHLSSWETQYF. The CDR3 nucleotides read TGTGCCAGCAGTATAACCGAACCCCATCTCAGCTCCTGGGAGACCCAGTACTTC.

This clonotype has just a few counts. V usage is TRBV29-1 and J usage is TRBJ2-1, with D perhaps TRBD2 (5 bases). The CDR3 has 13 residues. V lost 1 base, J lost 5 bases, and 9 bases lay in between. Germline V gene data show CDR1 as SQVTM and CDR2 as ANQGSEA. The CDR3, as DNA: TGCAGCGTTGAAGGTACTAGGGACAATGAGCAGTTCTTC. As protein: CSVEGTRDNEQFF.

V usage is TRBV18 and J usage is TRBJ2-1; D gene ambiguous. Trimming left V 2 bases short and J 2 bases short, with 7 bases between. Germline loops: CDR1 KGHSH, CDR2 LQKENI. The CDR3 covers 14 residues. For the CDR3, the DNA is TGTGCCAGCTCACCAGAGGCAGCCTACAATGAGCAGTTCTTC. It yields the protein CASSPEAAYNEQFF.

The chain recombines TRBV10-3 with TRBJ2-1, with 8 bases lining up with TRBD2. This CDR3 is built from 14 residues. J lost 6 bases, V lost 5 bases, and 6 bases had no gene match. Germline V gene sequence: CDR1 ENHRY, CDR2 SYGVKD. CDR3 sequence (DNA): TGTGCCATCAGTAGCGGACTAGCCTCCAATGAGCAGTTCTTC. This encodes CAISSGLASNEQFF.

The chain couples TRBV12-3 or TRBV12-4 to TRBJ2-7; 9 bases are shared with TRBD2. The CDR3 is 16 amino acids. The junction had 10 bases not matched to a gene; V was cut back by 3 bases and J by 4 bases. CDR3 DNA sequence: TGTGCCAGCAGTTTTAGCCTAGCGGGAACAGTTTACGAGCAGTACTTC. Its protein product is CASSFSLAGTVYEQYF.

The chain couples TRBV29-1 to TRBJ2-3, with a weak D call TRBD2 (6 bases). CDR1 and CDR2 (germline): SQVTM, ANQGSEA. V lost 6 bases to trimming and J lost 0 bases, with 22 bases between them. The CDR3 consists of 17 residues. CDR3 amino acids: CSVRDFGRTASTDTQYF. The CDR3 DNA is TGCAGCGTGAGGGACTTCGGTCGTACCGCTAGCACAGATACGCAGTATTTT.